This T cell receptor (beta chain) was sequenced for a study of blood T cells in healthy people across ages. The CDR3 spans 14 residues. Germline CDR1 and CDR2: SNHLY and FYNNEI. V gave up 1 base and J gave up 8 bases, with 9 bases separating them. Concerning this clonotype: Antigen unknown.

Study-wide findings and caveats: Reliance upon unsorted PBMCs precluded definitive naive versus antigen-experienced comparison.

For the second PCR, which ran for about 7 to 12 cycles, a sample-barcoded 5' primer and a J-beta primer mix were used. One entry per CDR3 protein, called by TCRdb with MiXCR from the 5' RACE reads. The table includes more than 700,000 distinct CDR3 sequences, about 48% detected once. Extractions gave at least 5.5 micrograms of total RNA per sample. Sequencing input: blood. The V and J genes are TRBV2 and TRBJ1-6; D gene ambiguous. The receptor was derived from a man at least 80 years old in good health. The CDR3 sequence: CASSEGGFDSPLHF. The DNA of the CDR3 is TGTGCCAGCAGTGAAGGGGGATTTGATTCACCCCTCCACTTT.